This TCR beta chain was identified in a study of early T cells in non-severe SARS-CoV-2 infection. Overall study context: Sequencing of bulk RNA from unsorted whole blood was done, without chain pairing.

Unique molecular identifiers were attached to individual cDNA molecules. In TCRdb, the 5' RACE reads were re-called with MiXCR into one record per CDR3 protein. Of about 110,000 distinct CDR3 sequences listed, 12% were seen once; the top ten hold 2.5% to 4%. The CDR3 is 11 residues long. Germline V gene sequence: CDR1 KGHSH, CDR2 LQKENI. V lost 10 bases, J lost 6 bases, and 11 bases lay in between. The sample holds a few counts of this clonotype. This receptor was identified in an adult who was a healthcare worker with PCR-confirmed SARS-CoV-2 infection or an uninfected control (not recorded which). The chain is built from TRBV18 and TRBJ2-3; no firm D call. Sequencing was performed on whole blood. CDR3 protein: CATEIQDTQYF. Written as DNA, the CDR3 is TGTGCCACCGAGATCCAGGATACGCAGTATTTT. The full variable domain, its missing parts supplied by reference TRBV18 and TRBJ2-3, is NAGVMQNPRHLVRRRGQEARLRCSPMKGHSHVYWYRQLPEEGLKFMVYLQKENIIDESGMPKERFSAEFPKEGPSILRIQQVVRGDSAAYFCATEIQDTQYFGPGTRLTVL.